A selection of T cell receptor beta chains follows, all from one sample in a study of T cell responses to AZD1222 COVID-19 vaccine. Measured with immunoSEQ multiplex PCR; TCRdb has only the in-frame clones, and not every one. Here the sample spans around 170,000 clones, 80% to 90% being singletons. The sequenced sample was peripheral blood, obtained 28 days after the second AZD1222 dose. The receptors stem from an adult who received the AZD1222 COVID-19 vaccine. Both conserved end residues are part of each CDR3. A D gene is named only where the DNA matches it firmly. Not every row has a clone size; where given, it reads once, few, many or a size class.

cdr3_nt,cdr3_aa,clone_size,v_call,d_call,j_call
TGTGCCAGCAGTTTAGAGGCCCAGGGGGTAGATACGCAGTATTTT,CASSLEAQGVDTQYF,-,TRBV7-3,TRBD1,TRBJ2-3
TGTGCCAGCAGCTTAGGGGCAGATACGCAGTATTTT,CASSLGADTQYF,-,TRBV11-1,-,TRBJ2-3
TGTGCCAGCAGCCCGTACTACACCGGGGAGCTGTTTTTT,CASSPYYTGELFF,-,TRBV28,-,TRBJ2-2
TGCGCCAGCAGTCAAACCCAGGATGGAGCCTACGAGCAGTACTTC,CASSQTQDGAYEQYF,few,TRBV10-1,-,TRBJ2-7
TGTGCCAGCAGGCGGGACAGGGATCAGCCCCAGCATTTT,CASRRDRDQPQHF,-,TRBV28,TRBD1,TRBJ1-5
TGTGCCAGCAAAATACAGGGAGCTAACTATGGCTACACCTTC,CASKIQGANYGYTF,many,TRBV27,-,TRBJ1-2
TGTGCCAGCAGTGAGATGGACGGGAATTCACCCCTCCACTTT,CASSEMDGNSPLHF,-,TRBV6-1,-,TRBJ1-6
TGTGCCAGCAGTTATGGGCTCAACGGTGAAAAACTGTTTTTT,CASSYGLNGEKLFF,-,TRBV6-6,-,TRBJ1-4
TGTGCCAGCAGAGGGGGGGACAGGGGAATATTAGGCAATCAGCCCCAGCATTTT,CASRGGDRGILGNQPQHF,-,TRBV2,TRBD1,TRBJ1-5
TGCGCCAGCAGCTCTGAGCGGGGGGAACAGTTCTTC,CASSSERGEQFF,-,TRBV5-1,TRBD2,TRBJ2-1
TGTGCCAGCAGCTTAGTGGGGGTGGGCGGCACTGAAGCTTTCTTT,CASSLVGVGGTEAFF,-,TRBV7-2,-,TRBJ1-1
TGTGCCAGCAGCTTGGCCCTCGGGGGCTCGGGGGATGGCTACACCTTC,CASSLALGGSGDGYTF,-,TRBV5-6,-,TRBJ1-2
TGTGCCAGCAGCCGGGACAGGGGGCTTGGCTACACCTTC,CASSRDRGLGYTF,once,TRBV14,TRBD1,TRBJ1-2
TGTGCCAGCAGCTTGGTAGGGGGCGCATTGTATGGCTACACCTTC,CASSLVGGALYGYTF,once,TRBV5-4,TRBD1,TRBJ1-2